This note documents a single T cell receptor (beta chain) sequence. Profiling relied on immunoSEQ multiplex PCR, and the TCRdb table lists in-frame clones only, not all of them. The table includes some 980,000 clones, approximately 80% detected once. The sample originates from a study of shared clonotypes between healthy human individuals. As for the study in general: Sampling drew on donors who were two women and three men aged 18 to 49.

The J segment lost 10 bases and the V segment lost 8 bases, leaving 16 bases of the junction unmatched. CDR1 and CDR2 from the germline V gene are GTSNPN and SVGIG (reference sequence). This CDR3 comprises 15 residues. This clonotype was obtained from a man aged 18 to 29 in good health. The sequenced sample consisted of memory CD4+ T cells sorted from blood. As for subset: CD45RA-negative fraction. The rearrangement links TRBV30 to TRBJ2-1; 11 bases align to TRBD2. The CDR3: CAAQPGSGREREQFF. In DNA, the CDR3 is TGTGCCGCCCAACCCGGTAGCGGGAGGGAGAGGGAGCAGTTCTTC.